The 25 T cell receptor beta chains below come from one sample, sequenced in a study of T cell changes during pregnancy in multiple sclerosis. Using immunoSEQ multiplex PCR, the repertoire was profiled, and TCRdb retains in-frame clones only, with some absent. The sample holds tens of thousands of clones; about 93% are singletons and the top ten take over 6%. This specimen consisted of CD8+ T cells from peripheral blood mononuclear cells, obtained in the third trimester of pregnancy. The source of these receptors is a female donor with multiple sclerosis, enrolled in a pregnancy study.

This clone was observed once. V and J are TRBV19 and TRBJ2-1; 9 nucleotides match TRBD2. V was clipped by 2 bases and J by 4 bases; unmatched bases: 3. This CDR3 region has 15 residues. Germline loops: CDR1 LNHDA, CDR2 SQIVND (reference sequence). The CDR3 reads CASSILAGTYNEQFF. The CDR3 nucleotides read TGTGCCAGTAGTATACTAGCGGGAACGTACAATGAGCAGTTCTTC.

The chain joins TRBV7-2 to TRBJ2-1; 9 nucleotides match TRBD2. This CDR3 is 15 amino acids long. V shed 5 bases and J 2 bases; nucleotides not matched to a gene: 4. Germline V gene data show CDR1 as SGHTA and CDR2 as FQGNSA. As DNA, the CDR3 is TGTGCCAGCAGCCAGAGCGGGAGGCCCTACAATGAGCAGTTCTTC. It encodes CASSQSGRPYNEQFF. Drawing the rest from reference TRBV7-2 and TRBJ2-1, the complete variable domain is GAGVSQSPSNKVTEKGKDVELRCDPISGHTALYWYRQSLGQGLEFLIYFQGNSAPDKSGLPSDRFSAERTGGSVSTLTIQRTQQEDSAVYLCASSQSGRPYNEQFFGPGTRLTVL.

V is TRBV18 and J is TRBJ2-1; 8 bases are shared with TRBD2. CDR3 length: 15 residues. CDR1 is KGHSH, CDR2 LQKENI, per germline. V shed 1 base, J shed 7 bases, and the junction held 6 bases outside the gene matches. This CDR3 reads CASSPRSGSMNEQFF. CDR3 DNA: TGTGCCAGCTCACCACGGAGCGGGAGTATGAATGAGCAGTTCTTC. The variable domain in full, with the rest retrieved from reference TRBV18 and TRBJ2-1, is NAGVMQNPRHLVRRRGQEARLRCSPMKGHSHVYWYRQLPEEGLKFMVYLQKENIIDESGMPKERFSAEFPKEGPSILRIQQVVRGDSAAYFCASSPRSGSMNEQFFGPGTRLTVL.

This clone was recorded only once. This chain links TRBV10-1 with TRBJ2-1, with TRBD2 matching over 7 bases. The V gene's germline CDR1 is WNHNN and CDR2 SYGVQD (reference sequence). CDR3 length: 15 residues. The J segment lost 8 bases and the V segment lost 2 bases, leaving 9 bases of the junction unmatched. CDR3 in DNA: TGCGCCAGCAGTGAGGGGAGGGCCGTTTGGGATGAGCAGTTCTTC. Encoded protein: CASSEGRAVWDEQFF.

The chain carries TRBV28 and TRBJ2-1, with D unresolved. CDR1 MDHEN and CDR2 SYDVKM come from the germline V gene. Trimming removed 7 bases at V and 0 bases at J, with 13 bases between. The CDR3 loop spans 15 amino acids. The CDR3 region has the DNA TGTGCCAGCAACAGTTTGCAGAACTCCTACAATGAGCAGTTCTTC. Its protein is CASNSLQNSYNEQFF.

CDR3 nucleotide sequence: TGTGCCAGCAGTTTACAGGTCAGGCCGGGGGATTCACCCCTCCACTTT. Its protein product is CASSLQVRPGDSPLHF. This chain joins TRBV6-5 and TRBJ1-6; TRBD1 is a possible D gene (5 bases). The CDR3 has 16 amino acids. CDR1 and CDR2 from the germline V gene are MNHEY and SVGAGI. Trimming took off 4 bases at V and 8 bases at J, with 18 bases between the two ends.

The J gene is TRBJ1-1, the V gene TRBV27; maybe TRBD1 (6 bases). CDR1 and CDR2 from the germline V gene are MNHEY and SMNVEV (reference sequence). CDR3 length equals 13 residues. V was cut by 3 bases and J by 3 bases, with 8 bases left in between. CDR3 region: CASSFYRDTEAFF. DNA for the CDR3: TGTGCCAGCAGTTTCTACAGGGACACTGAAGCTTTCTTT.

CDR3 loop: CASIGTTAYNEQFF. CDR3 DNA: TGTGCCAGCATCGGGACAACTGCCTACAATGAGCAGTTCTTC. This chain uses TRBV28 with TRBJ2-1; D is possibly TRBD1 (6 bases). Germline CDR1 reads MDHEN; CDR2 reads SYDVKM. The V and J ends lost 7 bases and 2 bases respectively, with 12 bases between them. This CDR3 comprises 14 residues.

The chain joins TRBV15 to TRBJ2-1, with TRBD2 matching 8 bases. The germline CDR1 and CDR2 sequences are LNHNV and YYDKDF (reference sequence). V dropped 6 bases and J dropped 7; count of bases not matched to a gene: 2. This CDR3 is 12 amino acids long. The CDR3 sequence: CATSPGGNEQFF. CDR3 DNA sequence: TGTGCCACCAGTCCGGGGGGGAATGAGCAGTTCTTC. Drawing the rest from reference TRBV15 and TRBJ2-1, the complete variable domain is DAMVIQNPRYQVTQFGKPVTLSCSQTLNHNVMYWYQQKSSQAPKLLFHYYDKDFNNEADTPDNFQSRRPNTSFCFLDIRSPGLGDTAMYLCATSPGGNEQFFGPGTRLTVL.

The chain joins TRBV7-2 to TRBJ2-7, with a tentative D call TRBD2 (5 bases). Trimming left V 4 bases short and J 2 bases short, with 21 bases between. Germline loops: CDR1 SGHTA, CDR2 FQGNSA. The CDR3 is 17 amino acids. The CDR3 reads CASSSEDSPKETYEQYF. The CDR3 coding sequence is TGTGCCAGCAGCTCAGAGGACTCTCCCAAGGAAACCTACGAGCAGTACTTC.

The gene calls are TRBV29-1 and TRBJ2-7; TRBD1 matches at 8 bases. From germline, CDR1 is SQVTM and CDR2 ANQGSEA. The CDR3 runs to 14 residues. J lost 2 bases, V lost 2 bases, and 5 bases had no gene match. The CDR3 protein is CSVETEDRAYEQYF. CDR3 sequence (DNA): TGCAGCGTTGAAACCGAGGACAGGGCCTACGAGCAGTACTTC.

The V call is TRBV4-1, the J call TRBJ2-7, with 8 bases matching TRBD1. The length of the CDR3 is 15 residues. Trimming at V came to 4 bases and at J to 0 bases, leaving 5 bases not matched to a gene. Germline V lookup: CDR1 MGHRA, CDR2 YSYEKL. As DNA, the CDR3 is TGCGCCAGCAGCCTAGCGGACAGGGTCTCCTACGAGCAGTACTTC. Amino acids: CASSLADRVSYEQYF.

This clone was detected a few times. This chain connects TRBV7-3 to TRBJ2-2, with TRBD2 matching 10 bases. There are 18 residues in the CDR3. CDR1 is SGHTA, CDR2 FQGTGA, per germline. The junction had 16 bases not matched to a gene; V was cut back by 5 bases and J by 7 bases. In nucleotides, the CDR3 is TGTGCCAGCAGCCCCGGACTAGCGGAACAGGCTTTGATCGGGGAGCTGTTTTTT. Protein: CASSPGLAEQALIGELFF.

The gene calls are TRBV7-8 and TRBJ2-2; TRBD2 agrees at 7 bases. V lost 0 bases, J lost 9 bases, and 4 bases stayed unmatched. This CDR3 has 14 amino acids. Per the germline V gene, CDR1 is SGHVS and CDR2 is FQNEAQ. The DNA of the CDR3 is TGTGCCAGCAGCTTAGCCGAAGGGACTAGGGAGCTGTTTTTT. Translation gives CASSLAEGTRELFF.

This clone was observed a handful of times. The rearrangement uses TRBV4-3 and TRBJ1-5; the D is unclear. Trimming left V 0 bases short and J 1 base short, with 13 bases between. Germline loops: CDR1 LGHNA, CDR2 YSLEER. The CDR3 loop spans 17 amino acids. The CDR3 DNA sequence: TGCGCCAGCAGCCAAGACGTCCGGGGTTCAAGCAATCAGCCCCAGCATTTT. Protein sequence: CASSQDVRGSSNQPQHF.

The V call is TRBV9, the J call TRBJ2-3; no firm D call. The CDR3 extends over 11 amino acids. The V gene's germline CDR1 is SGDLS and CDR2 YYNGEE. The V and J ends lost 3 bases and 6 bases respectively, with 5 bases between them. As DNA, the CDR3 is TGTGCCAGCAGCGATTCGGATACGCAGTATTTT. This codes for CASSDSDTQYF.

The chain links TRBV9 to TRBJ2-1; 9 bases align to TRBD1. V lost 1 base and J lost 5; bases outside the gene matches: 10. The CDR3 is made up of 17 amino acids. Germline values: CDR1 SGDLS, CDR2 YYNGEE. CDR3 nucleotides: TGTGCCAGCAGCGTACGACGGGACAGGGTATATCACAATGAGCAGTTCTTC. It translates to CASSVRRDRVYHNEQFF.

This clone has just one count. J is TRBJ2-7 and V is TRBV27, with 8 bases that match TRBD1. In germline, CDR1 is MNHEY, CDR2 SMNVEV (reference sequence). Trimming removed 3 bases from V and 0 bases from J; junction bases left unmatched: 4. This CDR3 has 15 amino acids. The CDR3 region is CASSFTGGSSYEQYF. CDR3 sequence (DNA): TGTGCCAGCAGTTTCACAGGGGGGAGCTCCTACGAGCAGTACTTC.

This rearrangement joins TRBV5-4 to TRBJ1-1; 8 nucleotides agree with TRBD1. CDR3 length: 15 residues. V lost 3 bases to trimming and J lost 2 bases; unmatched junction nucleotides: 6. CDR1 and CDR2 (germline): SGHNT, YYREEE (reference sequence). The CDR3 DNA reads TGTGCCAGCAGCTGGAAGGGACAGGTAAACACTGAAGCTTTCTTT. It is translated as CASSWKGQVNTEAFF.

V gene TRBV4-2 combines with J gene TRBJ2-1; 10 bases match TRBD2. The CDR3 sequence is 16 residues long. J gave up 4 bases and V 4 bases, and 7 bases lay outside the gene matches. The germline V gene has CDR1 LGHNA and CDR2 YNFKEQ. The CDR3 loop reads CASSLEREGDYNEQFF. As DNA, the CDR3 is TGTGCCAGCAGCCTCGAGCGGGAGGGCGATTACAATGAGCAGTTCTTC.

The chain has TRBV14 and TRBJ2-2; unclear D gene. Per germline, CDR1 SGHDN and CDR2 FVKESK. CDR3 length equals 13 residues. V gave up 3 bases and J gave up 5 bases, with 7 bases separating them. The CDR3 here is CASSQVGTGELFF. The CDR3, as DNA: TGTGCCAGCAGCCAGGTCGGGACCGGGGAGCTGTTTTTT.

The rearrangement links TRBV27 to TRBJ2-1; unclear D gene. Trimming pared 5 bases from V and 3 bases from J, leaving 11 bases between. Germline V CDR1 and CDR2: MNHEY, SMNVEV (reference sequence). The CDR3 consists of 14 residues. As DNA, the CDR3 is TGTGCCAGCAGTCCCGATGGGCACTACAATGAGCAGTTCTTC. Translation: CASSPDGHYNEQFF.

The rearrangement uses TRBV7-2 and TRBJ2-7, with 11 positions matching TRBD1. The V gene end was trimmed by 5 bases and the J gene end by 4 bases; junction bases not matched to a gene: 13. The CDR3 consists of 17 residues. Germline values: CDR1 SGHTA, CDR2 FQGNSA. This chain's CDR3 is CASSPPPGTGGSYEQYF. The CDR3 DNA reads as TGTGCCAGCAGCCCACCACCCGGGACAGGGGGGAGTTACGAGCAGTACTTC.

V gene TRBV27 combines with J gene TRBJ2-1; the match to TRBD2 covers 9 bases. The CDR3 contains 19 residues. From germline, CDR1 is MNHEY and CDR2 SMNVEV (reference sequence). Germline trimming cut 5 bases from V and 9 bases from J; bases unmatched to any gene: 23. This chain's CDR3 is CASSVMSSGGSRTHGEQFF. For the CDR3, the DNA is TGTGCCAGCAGTGTAATGTCCAGCGGGGGGTCCCGGACCCACGGTGAGCAGTTCTTC.

This sequence joins TRBV19 and TRBJ1-5; 8 bases align to TRBD1. From germline, CDR1 is LNHDA and CDR2 SQIVND (reference sequence). This CDR3 region has 15 residues. The trim removed 4 bases at V and 3 bases at J, leaving 5 bases unmatched. The CDR3 coding sequence is TGTGCCAGTAGTACCGGACAGGGCCTCAATCAGCCCCAGCATTTT. Amino acid sequence: CASSTGQGLNQPQHF.